The 5 T cell receptor beta chains below were found in one sample sequenced in a study of STAT5B mutations in CD4+ large granular lymphocyte leukemia. TCRdb keeps only in-frame clones here, not all; method: immunoSEQ multiplex PCR. The table lists roughly 40,000 clones, 65% to 85% of them singletons. Specimen: CD4+ T cells from blood buffy coats. The source of these receptors is a human donor in good health.

The V gene is TRBV7-3, the J gene TRBJ2-1, with D possibly matching TRBD2 (6 bases). Germline V gene sequence: CDR1 SGHTA, CDR2 FQGTGA. This CDR3 is 15 amino acids long. Deletions cut 5 bases from V and 5 bases from J, with 16 bases between. CDR3: CASSRQASGHNEQFF. The CDR3 nucleotides are TGTGCCAGCAGCCGGCAGGCCAGCGGGCACAATGAGCAGTTCTTC.

V is TRBV5-8 and J is TRBJ2-1; D is undetermined. Between the trimmed V and J ends, which lost 0 bases and 7 bases, there was a span of 14 bases. CDR1 is SGHTS and CDR2 is YDEGEE in the germline V gene. The CDR3 length is 15 residues. The CDR3 coding sequence is TGTGCCAGCAGCTTGGACTACCAATTAGGAAATGAGCAGTTCTTC. This encodes CASSLDYQLGNEQFF.

J is TRBJ1-3 and V is TRBV21-1. TRBV21-1 represents a pseudogene. This CDR3 is built from 19 residues. The CDR3 DNA is TGTGCCAGCAGCAACGCGGTGGCAGAGGCCCACTCCTCTGGAAACACCATATATTTT. Its translation is CASSNAVAEAHSSGNTIYF.

This sequence joins TRBV15 and TRBJ1-4; D call uncertain. The CDR3 is 12 amino acids. V dropped 1 base and J dropped 8 bases, with 5 bases sitting between them. Germline V gene sequence: CDR1 LNHNV, CDR2 YYDKDF (reference sequence). The CDR3 loop is CATSRAGEKLFF. The DNA for the CDR3 is TGTGCCACCAGCAGAGCAGGCGAAAAACTGTTTTTT. Complete variable domain (other parts from reference TRBV15 and TRBJ1-4): DAMVIQNPRYQVTQFGKPVTLSCSQTLNHNVMYWYQQKSSQAPKLLFHYYDKDFNNEADTPDNFQSRRPNTSFCFLDIRSPGLGDTAMYLCATSRAGEKLFFGSGTQLSVL.

V and J are TRBV10-3 and TRBJ1-4; TRBD1 is a possible D gene (5 bases). V was clipped by 4 bases and J by 2 bases, with 14 bases between them. This CDR3 is 16 amino acids long. Germline values: CDR1 ENHRY, CDR2 SYGVKD. The CDR3 nucleotides read TGTGCCATCAGTGGAGGCAGGGCTTCGACTAATGAAAAACTGTTTTTT. This sequence encodes CAISGGRASTNEKLFF.